A single sample gave rise to the 14 T cell receptor beta chains below, sequenced in a study of blood T cell repertoires in COVID-19. Measured with immunoSEQ multiplex PCR; TCRdb has only the in-frame clones, and not every one. Found here are about 150,000 clones, under 95% of them singletons; the top ten hold 0.55%. What was sequenced was peripheral blood. These receptor sequences come from a man aged 50-59 years with acute or convalescent COVID-19.

CDR3 residues: CASSELGAVLNTEAFF. For the CDR3, the DNA is TGTGCCAGCAGTGAATTAGGGGCGGTCTTGAACACTGAAGCTTTCTTT. J is TRBJ1-1 and V is TRBV6-1; D is perhaps TRBD1 (5 bases). V lost 2 bases and J lost 0, with 13 bases in between. Germline V gene data show CDR1 as MNHNS and CDR2 as SASEGT. There are 16 residues in the CDR3.

The chain carries TRBV27 and TRBJ2-3; a possible D gene is TRBD2 (6 bases). CDR1 and CDR2 (germline): MNHEY, SMNVEV (reference sequence). This CDR3 contains 15 residues. Trimming took off 10 bases at V and 0 bases at J, with 17 bases between the two ends. CDR3 bases: TGTGCCACACGCAACTACGGGACTAGCACAGATACGCAGTATTTT. Its protein is CATRNYGTSTDTQYF.

The V and J genes are TRBV27 and TRBJ1-1, with 7 bases lining up with TRBD1. Trimming cost V 1 base and J 0 bases; bases outside gene matches: 8. The CDR3 totals 17 residues. Germline loops: CDR1 MNHEY, CDR2 SMNVEV (reference sequence). The CDR3 loop reads CASSLFGRGNLNTEAFF. CDR3 sequence (DNA): TGTGCCAGCAGTTTATTCGGCAGGGGGAACCTGAACACTGAAGCTTTCTTT.

V gene TRBV6-5 combines with J gene TRBJ2-3; D is perhaps TRBD1 (6 bases). CDR3 length: 16 residues. Germline values: CDR1 MNHEY, CDR2 SVGAGI. V was trimmed by 4 bases and J by 6 bases, leaving 20 bases between them. CDR3 bases: TGTGCCAGCAGTTTGTATGTGGGGGCGGCCGTGGATACGCAGTATTTT. It is translated as CASSLYVGAAVDTQYF.

The V call is TRBV2, the J call TRBJ1-2; possibly TRBD1 for D (6 bases). Per the germline V gene, CDR1 is SNHLY and CDR2 is FYNNEI. V was cut by 4 bases and J by 8 bases, with 11 bases left in between. This CDR3 has 12 amino acids. The CDR3: CASSGQAEGYTF. The CDR3 region has the DNA TGTGCCAGCAGTGGACAGGCGGAGGGCTACACCTTC. Full variable domain (outside the CDR3, taken from reference TRBV2 and TRBJ1-2): EPEVTQTPSHQVTQMGQEVILRCVPISNHLYFYWYRQILGQKVEFLVSFYNNEISEKSEIFDDQFSVERPDGSNFTLKIRSTKLEDSAMYFCASSGQAEGYTFGSGTRLTVV.

The V call is TRBV6-1, the J call TRBJ1-5; TRBD1 matches 9 bases. Germline V gene sequence: CDR1 MNHNS, CDR2 SASEGT. CDR3 length: 17 amino acids. The trim removed 4 bases at V and 0 bases at J, leaving 7 bases unmatched. CDR3 in DNA: TGTGCCAGCAGTGTGAGACAGGGGGATAATAGCAATCAGCCCCAGCATTTT. This translates into CASSVRQGDNSNQPQHF.

CDR3 loop: CASSSFSVSASEQYF. CDR3 coding DNA: TGTGCCAGCAGTAGTTTCTCCGTTTCTGCGTCCGAGCAGTACTTC. V and J are TRBV27 and TRBJ2-7; the D is unclear. V was cut by 5 bases and J by 6 bases, with 20 bases left in between. Germline CDR1 reads MNHEY; CDR2 reads SMNVEV (reference sequence). This CDR3 is built from 15 residues.

This clone was recorded once. The rearrangement links TRBV7-2 to TRBJ2-5; D possibly corresponds to TRBD1 (6 bases). This CDR3 region has 16 residues. Germline V gives CDR1 SGHTA, CDR2 FQGNSA. The ends were cut back, 6 bases at V and 5 bases at J, with 22 bases in the middle. This CDR3 is CASRIDMGHQRETQYF. The CDR3 coding sequence is TGTGCCAGCAGGATAGATATGGGACACCAAAGGGAGACCCAGTACTTC.

The chain combines TRBV21-1 with TRBJ2-3; the table names TRBD2, a call not compared with the DNA. TRBV21-1 is noted as a pseudogene. This CDR3 is 16 amino acids long. CDR3 amino acids: CASSKESGPSTDTQYF. The CDR3 DNA sequence: TGTGCCAGCAGTAAGGAAAGCGGTCCTAGCACAGATACGCAGTATTTT.

The J gene is TRBJ1-6, the V gene TRBV18, with TRBD1 matching 9 bases. J was trimmed by 9 bases and V by 2 bases; bases with no gene match: 8. CDR3 length: 16 residues. Germline CDR1 is KGHSH and CDR2 is LQKENI. The CDR3 region is CASSPMVTGGSSPLHF. CDR3 coding DNA: TGTGCCAGCTCACCAATGGTTACAGGGGGCAGTTCACCCCTCCACTTT.

This chain connects TRBV7-3 to TRBJ1-6; perhaps TRBD1 as D (5 bases). V dropped 2 bases and J dropped 7 bases, with 9 bases sitting between them. Germline assignment: CDR1 SGHTA and CDR2 FQGTGA. The CDR3 runs 14 residues. The DNA for the CDR3 is TGTGCCAGCAGCTTACAGGGTTGGAATTCACCCCTCCACTTT. Encoded protein: CASSLQGWNSPLHF.

The rearrangement links TRBV18 to TRBJ1-2; 8 positions match TRBD1. The CDR3 has 13 amino acids. The trim removed 5 bases at V and 1 base at J, leaving 0 bases unmatched. Germline CDR1 KGHSH, CDR2 LQKENI. CDR3 amino acids: CASSGQGNYGYTF. In DNA, the CDR3 is TGTGCCAGCTCAGGACAGGGTAACTATGGCTACACCTTC.

This chain uses TRBV9 with TRBJ2-7; perhaps TRBD1 as D (6 bases). The ends were cut back, 4 bases at V and 6 bases at J, with 14 bases in the middle. The CDR3 has 13 residues. The germline gives CDR1 SGDLS, CDR2 YYNGEE. CDR3 residues: CASSPWDTGEQYV. In DNA, the CDR3 is TGTGCCAGCAGCCCTTGGGACACGGGCGAGCAGTACGTC.

The CDR3 here is CASSLIARGPQHF. The CDR3 DNA sequence: TGTGCCAGCAGTTTAATAGCTAGGGGGCCCCAGCATTTT. The J gene is TRBJ1-5, the V gene TRBV12-3 or TRBV12-4, with TRBD1 as a possible D gene (5 bases). V was clipped by 2 bases and J by 9 bases, with 11 bases between them. CDR3 size: 13 residues.